This TCR beta chain was obtained from a study of blood T cell repertoires in COVID-19. Overall study: Sites across the United States, Italy and Spain contributed samples from acute and convalescent COVID-19. From T cells, B-cell-depleted T cells, or PBMCs came the material, which was cDNA or gDNA.

Per the authors' pipeline: Nucleated cell number was recorded as an estimate derived from reference gene primer amplification. TCRdb's copy holds only in-frame clones and misses some; the assay was immunoSEQ multiplex PCR. The DNA gave D and trimming, while V, J and clone size come from that table. The top ten clones hold around 2.1% of a sample with 110,000 to 150,000 clones, around 72% of them seen once. V was clipped by 9 bases and J by 3 bases; unmatched bases: 15. Per the germline V gene, CDR1 is ENHRY and CDR2 is SYGVKD. The CDR3 extends over 16 amino acids. The TCR was taken from a woman aged 55-70 years with acute or convalescent COVID-19. The chain is built from TRBV10-3 and TRBJ2-7; TRBD2 aligns across 9 bases. Material for sequencing was peripheral blood. CDR3 DNA: TGTGCCATACAAGTCGGGGCGGGAGGGAACAACTACGAGCAGTACTTC. This sequence encodes CAIQVGAGGNNYEQYF.